This T cell receptor (beta chain) appears in the sequencing data of a study of OX40 agonist ivuxolimab in advanced cancers. Study results and limitations: Expanded clones were, on average, more numerous in CD8+ T cells than in CD4+. Clonal expansion from baseline to week 6 occurred in both CD4+ and CD8+ T cells. Among the least clonally expanded were partial responders at 0.1-3.0 mg/kg.

Notes on this clone: Antigen unknown.

Samples were taken at baseline and on day 1 of cycles 4 and 7. Profiled with immunoSEQ multiplex PCR; TCRdb holds only in-frame clones, not every one. The table records some 62,000 clones, around four fifths of them present only once. The V gene's germline CDR1 is GTSNPN and CDR2 SVGIG (reference sequence). V gave up 5 bases and J gave up 6 bases, with 14 bases separating them. CDR3 length equals 12 residues. The gene calls are TRBV30 and TRBJ2-7, with D perhaps matching TRBD1 (5 bases). The sequence derives from an adult with an advanced solid tumor such as melanoma, head and neck, liver or kidney cancer. Sequenced here: CD4+ or CD8+ T cells sorted from blood, sampled in a trial of the OX40 agonist ivuxolimab. This CDR3 is CAWGNQGGEQYF. For the CDR3, the DNA is TGTGCCTGGGGCAATCAGGGTGGCGAGCAGTACTTC.